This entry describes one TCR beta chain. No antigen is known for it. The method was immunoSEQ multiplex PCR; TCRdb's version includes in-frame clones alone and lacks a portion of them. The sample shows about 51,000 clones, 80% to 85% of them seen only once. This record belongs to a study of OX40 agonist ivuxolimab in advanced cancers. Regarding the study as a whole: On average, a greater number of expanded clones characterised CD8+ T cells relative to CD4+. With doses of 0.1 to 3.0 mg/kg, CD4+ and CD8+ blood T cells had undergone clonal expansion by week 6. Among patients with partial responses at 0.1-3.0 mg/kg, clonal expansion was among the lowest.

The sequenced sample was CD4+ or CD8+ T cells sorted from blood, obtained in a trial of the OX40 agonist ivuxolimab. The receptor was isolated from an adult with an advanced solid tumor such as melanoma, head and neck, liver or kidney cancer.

CDR3 sequence: CASSMYGSGNTIYF. In nucleotides, the CDR3 is TGTGCCAGTAGCATGTATGGCTCTGGAAACACCATATATTTT. The rearrangement uses TRBV19 and TRBJ1-3; no reliable D call. V lost 6 bases, J lost 0 bases, and 9 bases lay in between. Germline values: CDR1 LNHDA, CDR2 SQIVND (reference sequence). The CDR3 length is 14 residues.